The 23 T cell receptor beta chains below come from one sample, sequenced in a study of blood T cell repertoires in COVID-19. Clones were sequenced by immunoSEQ multiplex PCR, and TCRdb holds only the in-frame ones, with some missing. The sample contains about 260,000 clones, approximately 80% of which appear only once. Sample: peripheral blood. The receptors here all came from a man aged 55 to 70 with acute or convalescent COVID-19.

V and J are TRBV6-5 and TRBJ2-7; D is uncertain. Trimming removed 7 bases from V and 5 bases from J, with 6 bases in between. This CDR3 spans 10 amino acids. Per the germline V gene, CDR1 is MNHEY and CDR2 is SVGAGI. The CDR3 reads CASIENEQYF. DNA for the CDR3: TGTGCCAGCATAGAGAACGAGCAGTACTTC.

V is TRBV4-2 and J is TRBJ1-1; perhaps TRBD1 as D (6 bases). Looked up from germline, CDR1 is LGHNA and CDR2 is YNFKEQ. This CDR3 has 18 amino acids. V shed 2 bases and J shed 5 bases, with 24 bases lying between them. The CDR3 DNA reads as TGTGCCAGCAGCCAACGAGGGGGATATGGGGCTACGGGGACTGAAGCTTTCTTT. It yields the protein CASSQRGGYGATGTEAFF.

The chain recombines TRBV3-1 (or the pseudogene TRBV3-2) with TRBJ2-1; D is unresolved. CDR3 length equals 13 residues. Germline loops: CDR1 LGHDT, CDR2 YNNKEL (reference sequence). V was pared by 5 bases and J by 8 bases, with 13 bases between. CDR3 bases: TGTGCCAGCAGCGCTAGTGGCGTGCATGAGCAGTTCTTC. It translates to CASSASGVHEQFF.

The chain employs TRBV3-1 (or the pseudogene TRBV3-2) and TRBJ1-1, with D possibly matching TRBD1 (5 bases). Germline CDR1 and CDR2: LGHDT and YNNKEL (reference sequence). This CDR3 comprises 13 residues. With 4 bases removed from V and 2 bases from J, the gap between germline ends came to 8 bases. The CDR3 spells CASSPRVNTEAFF. The CDR3 nucleotides read TGTGCCAGCAGCCCCAGGGTTAACACTGAAGCTTTCTTT.

The J gene is TRBJ1-4, the V gene TRBV2, with D unresolved. V shed 3 bases and J shed 5 bases, with 10 bases lying between them. The germline gives CDR1 SNHLY, CDR2 FYNNEI. The CDR3 has 14 residues. The CDR3 nucleotides read TGTGCCAGCAGTGAGGCAGGCGTGAATGAAAAACTGTTTTTT. It is translated as CASSEAGVNEKLFF.

The table lists this clone with a few counts. J is TRBJ1-2 and V is TRBV7-9; TRBD1 matches at 7 bases. From germline, CDR1 is SEHNR and CDR2 FQNEAQ (reference sequence). CDR3 size: 13 residues. The V gene end was trimmed by 1 base and the J gene end by 5 bases; junction bases not matched to a gene: 1. This CDR3 reads CASSLGQGYGYTF. The CDR3 region has the DNA TGTGCCAGCAGCTTAGGACAGGGTTATGGCTACACCTTC. Full variable domain (rest looked up from reference TRBV7-9 and TRBJ1-2): DTGVSQNPRHKITKRGQNVTFRCDPISEHNRLYWYRQTLGQGPEFLTYFQNEAQLEKSRLLSDRFSAERPKGSFSTLEIQRTEQGDSAMYLCASSLGQGYGYTFGSGTRLTVV.

The chain recombines TRBV6-2 or TRBV6-3 with TRBJ2-7, with a tentative D call TRBD1 (5 bases). Germline values: CDR1 MNHEY, CDR2 SVGEGT. The CDR3 is 15 residues long. Trimming removed 4 bases at V and 3 bases at J, with 16 bases between. This chain's CDR3 is CASSFGRLTGYEQYF. The CDR3 DNA is TGTGCCAGCAGTTTCGGAAGGCTTACAGGCTACGAGCAGTACTTC.

The chain carries TRBV5-6 and TRBJ2-2, with TRBD2 matching over 8 bases. CDR3 size: 17 residues. Germline values: CDR1 SGHDT, CDR2 YYEEEE. V gave up 4 bases and J gave up 5 bases; unmatched junction bases: 13. Written as DNA, the CDR3 is TGTGCCAGCAGCCTCGCGGGCTACGGGAGGGTGACCGGGGAGCTGTTTTTT. Residues: CASSLAGYGRVTGELFF.

V is TRBV2 and J is TRBJ2-7, with D unclear. The CDR3 runs to 13 residues. Trimming took 2 bases from V and 4 from J, leaving 9 bases between them. Germline values: CDR1 SNHLY, CDR2 FYNNEI. The CDR3 region has the DNA TGTGCCAGCAGTGAAAAGACTGCTTACGAGCAGTACTTC. It translates to CASSEKTAYEQYF.

The chain links TRBV28 to TRBJ1-1; TRBD1 aligns across 9 bases. This CDR3 contains 16 residues. The V gene end was trimmed by 2 bases and the J gene end by 10 bases; junction bases not matched to a gene: 14. The germline gives CDR1 MDHEN, CDR2 SYDVKM. The CDR3 sequence: CASSLATIGTGLAAFF. The CDR3 bases are TGTGCCAGCAGTTTAGCAACGATCGGGACAGGGTTGGCAGCTTTCTTT.

This CDR3 is CASSSPGGPPTGGYTF. For the CDR3, the DNA is TGTGCCAGTAGTTCACCGGGGGGTCCCCCCACGGGAGGCTACACCTTC. The chain carries TRBV19 and TRBJ1-2; D may be TRBD1 (5 bases). The CDR3 contains 16 residues. Germline V gene lookup returns CDR1 LNHDA and CDR2 SQIVND (reference sequence). Trimming took 5 bases from V and 8 from J, leaving 24 bases between them.

V and J are TRBV13 and TRBJ2-1, with D possibly TRBD2 on 5 matching bases. Trimming took 3 bases from V and 7 from J, leaving 7 bases between them. Per germline, CDR1 PRHDT and CDR2 FYEKMQ (reference sequence). The CDR3 sequence is 12 residues long. CDR3 in amino acids: CASSLRANEQFF. Written as DNA, the CDR3 is TGTGCCAGCAGCTTGAGGGCGAATGAGCAGTTCTTC.

The chain recombines TRBV2 with TRBJ1-4; TRBD1 matches 9 bases. V gave up 7 bases and J gave up 7 bases; unmatched junction bases: 4. Germline V gene data show CDR1 as SNHLY and CDR2 as FYNNEI. The CDR3 covers 13 residues. The CDR3 bases are TGTGCCAGCACGACAGGGGGGGGTGAAAAACTGTTTTTT. Translated, it gives CASTTGGGEKLFF.

This rearrangement joins TRBV7-9 to TRBJ2-1, with a weak D call TRBD2 (5 bases). The germline CDR1 and CDR2 sequences are SEHNR and FQNEAQ (reference sequence). This CDR3 is built from 15 residues. Trimming took 5 bases from V and 0 from J, leaving 11 bases between them. The CDR3 region has the DNA TGTGCCAGCAGCCCAGATACTAGCTCCTACAATGAGCAGTTCTTC. Translated: CASSPDTSSYNEQFF.

The chain carries TRBV15 and TRBJ1-1; D perhaps matches TRBD1 (6 bases). Germline assignment: CDR1 LNHNV and CDR2 YYDKDF (reference sequence). The germline V and J ends were trimmed by 3 bases and 11 bases, with 25 bases remaining between them. The CDR3 covers 16 residues. CDR3 coding DNA: TGTGCCACCAGCAGGGTAGGGGCAGGGGTGGCCCTTCGTGCTTTCTTT. This sequence encodes CATSRVGAGVALRAFF.

V gene TRBV5-6 combines with J gene TRBJ2-4; possible D gene TRBD1, 5 bases. Germline CDR1 reads SGHDT; CDR2 reads YYEEEE. The CDR3 contains 15 residues. V was shortened by 4 bases and J by 7 bases, with 18 bases between the two germline ends. CDR3 in DNA: TGTGCCAGCAGCACCATGGACACGTTCTTCAACATTCAGTACTTC. It codes for CASSTMDTFFNIQYF.

This clone was observed a handful of times. The V gene is TRBV27, the J gene TRBJ2-5; D is unresolved. The CDR3 extends over 15 amino acids. V was shortened by 8 bases and J by 2 bases, with 18 bases between the two germline ends. The germline CDR1 and CDR2 sequences are MNHEY and SMNVEV (reference sequence). CDR3 residues: CASGSSLQAQETQYF. The CDR3 DNA is TGTGCCAGCGGCTCATCCTTGCAGGCTCAAGAGACCCAGTACTTC.

This clone turned up a few times. V usage is TRBV30 and J usage is TRBJ2-7; a possible D gene is TRBD1 (6 bases). This CDR3 has 13 amino acids. The germline CDR1 and CDR2 sequences are GTSNPN and SVGIG (reference sequence). V dropped 2 bases and J dropped 6 bases, with 14 bases sitting between them. CDR3 sequence (DNA): TGTGCCTGGAGTCACAGGGATGTGGGCGAGCAGTACTTC. Residues: CAWSHRDVGEQYF.

This clone was detected a few times. The chain recombines TRBV7-8 with TRBJ1-2, with D possibly matching TRBD1 (5 bases). Germline lookup yields CDR1 SGHVS and CDR2 FQNEAQ. The CDR3 extends over 13 amino acids. V was cut by 5 bases and J by 6 bases, with 13 bases left in between. The CDR3, as DNA: TGTGCCAGCAGCCGCGACAGCAAGAATGGCTACACCTTC. As protein: CASSRDSKNGYTF.

V is TRBV5-1 and J is TRBJ1-1; D may be TRBD1 (6 bases). CDR1 is SGHRS and CDR2 is YFSETQ in the germline V gene. The V and J ends lost 5 bases and 10 bases respectively, with 27 bases between them. The CDR3 has 16 amino acids. CDR3 protein: CASSSGRGAGGFAAFF. The CDR3 DNA follows: TGCGCCAGCAGTTCAGGTCGAGGTGCGGGGGGCTTTGCAGCTTTCTTT. Combining the CDR3 with reference TRBV5-1 and TRBJ1-1 gives the whole variable domain KAGVTQTPRYLIKTRGQQVTLSCSPISGHRSVSWYQQTPGQGLQFLFEYFSETQRNKGNFPGRFSGRQFSNSRSEMNVSTLELGDSALYLCASSSGRGAGGFAAFFGQGTRLTVV.

This chain links TRBV6-2 or TRBV6-3 with TRBJ2-6; 8 bases align to TRBD2. Unmatched junction bases numbered 5, after V lost 4 bases and J lost 0 bases. The CDR3 length is 17 residues. The germline V gene encodes CDR1 MNHEY and CDR2 SVGEGT. CDR3 bases: TGTGCCAGCAGTTTAAGGGCGGGAGGCTCTGGGGCCAACGTCCTGACTTTC. Amino acid sequence: CASSLRAGGSGANVLTF.

The chain couples TRBV7-9 to TRBJ1-2, with a tentative D call TRBD1 (5 bases). The V gene's germline CDR1 is SEHNR and CDR2 FQNEAQ (reference sequence). The germline V and J ends were trimmed by 3 bases and 8 bases, with 10 bases remaining between them. The CDR3 covers 12 residues. CDR3 loop: CASSFQGEGYTF. DNA of the CDR3: TGTGCCAGCAGCTTTCAGGGTGAGGGCTACACCTTC.

The V and J genes are TRBV30 and TRBJ1-1; TRBD1 matches at 7 bases. V lost 5 bases, J lost 4 bases, and 10 bases stayed unmatched. The V gene's germline CDR1 is GTSNPN and CDR2 SVGIG (reference sequence). This CDR3 region has 14 residues. The CDR3 bases are TGTGCCTGGGCCCCAGGGGGATGGGGCACTGAAGCTTTCTTT. This gives the protein CAWAPGGWGTEAFF.